These T cell receptor beta chains were read from a single sample in a study of blood T cells in healthy people across ages. TCRdb re-called the 5' RACE reads through MiXCR, storing one row per CDR3 protein. The sample records fewer than 900,000 distinct CDR3 sequences, roughly 45% being singletons. Source material: blood. Receptors were obtained from a woman between 55 and 75 years old in good health. Each CDR3 is given with its conserved first and last residue. D genes are given only for firm matches. Rows give clone size only sometimes, using once, few, many, or a class for an expanded clone.

cdr3_length	d_call	v_call	j_call	clone_size	cdr3_aa	cdr3_nt
14	NA	TRBV28	TRBJ2-4	NA	CAGSSYDRSREQYF	TGTGCCGGCAGCTCCTACGACAGGTCCAGGGAGCAGTACTTC
15	NA	TRBV6-5	TRBJ2-6	NA	CASSYTPSGANVLTF	TGTGCCAGCAGTTACACACCCTCTGGGGCCAACGTCCTGACTTTC
12	NA	TRBV29-1	TRBJ2-5	many	CSGGRAAETQYF	TGCAGCGGGGGCAGGGCGGCAGAGACCCAGTACTTC
14	NA	TRBV20-1	TRBJ2-2	few	CSARQAMNTGELFF	TGCAGTGCTAGGCAGGCGATGAACACCGGGGAGCTGTTTTTT
15	TRBD2	TRBV18	TRBJ2-7	few	CASSLKREGNYEQYF	TGTGCCAGCTCTCTAAAGCGGGAGGGGAACTACGAGCAGTACTTC
15	TRBD2	TRBV3-1	TRBJ2-7	few	CASSPRLAGVGEQYF	TGTGCCAGCAGCCCCCGGCTAGCGGGAGTAGGCGAGCAGTACTTC
15	TRBD2	TRBV6-1	TRBJ2-7	NA	CASRLGLAGAGEQYF	TGTGCCAGCAGACTGGGACTAGCGGGAGCCGGCGAGCAGTACTTC
15	TRBD1	TRBV12-3/TRBV12-4	TRBJ2-2	NA	CASRTAGGATGELFF	TGTGCCAGCAGAACCGCAGGGGGAGCCACCGGGGAGCTGTTTTTT
13	NA	TRBV18	TRBJ2-1	NA	CASSPFPYNEQFF	TGTGCCAGCTCACCATTTCCCTACAATGAGCAGTTCTTC
16	TRBD1	TRBV27	TRBJ2-5	NA	CASSLSPPGQGETQYF	TGTGCCAGCAGTTTATCCCCGCCGGGACAGGGCGAGACCCAGTACTTC
18	TRBD2	TRBV12-3/TRBV12-4	TRBJ2-3	NA	CASSLTAGGPSRTDTQYF	TGTGCCAGCAGTTTAACGGCGGGGGGCCCCTCCCGCACAGATACGCAGTATTTT
15	NA	TRBV7-9	TRBJ2-3	NA	CANSPRQAITDTQYF	TGTGCCAACAGCCCAAGACAGGCGATCACAGATACGCAGTATTTT
16	TRBD2	TRBV3-1	TRBJ2-1	few	CASSQLTGTSVHEQFF	TGTGCCAGCAGCCAACTAACCGGGACTAGCGTGCATGAGCAGTTCTTC
16	NA	TRBV15	TRBJ2-7	NA	CATSRDGDYNSYEQYF	TGTGCCACCAGCAGAGATGGGGATTATAACTCCTACGAGCAGTACTTC
15	TRBD1	TRBV25-1	TRBJ2-1	NA	CASSDTGTENNEQFF	TGTGCCAGCAGTGATACCGGGACAGAAAACAATGAGCAGTTCTTC
13	NA	TRBV18	TRBJ1-5	NA	CASRADGNQPQHF	TGTGCCAGCCGCGCCGATGGCAATCAGCCCCAGCATTTT
18	NA	TRBV12-3/TRBV12-4	TRBJ2-3	NA	CASSFPPRQPDNTDTQYF	TGTGCCAGCAGTTTCCCCCCCAGGCAGCCCGATAACACAGATACGCAGTATTTT
15	TRBD2	TRBV3-1	TRBJ2-5	few	CASSQVKGLQETQYF	TGTGCCAGCAGCCAAGTTAAGGGACTACAAGAGACCCAGTACTTC